Listed below are T cell receptor beta chains from one sample, sequenced in a study of cytomegalovirus exposure and HLA in healthy donors. This table comes from immunoSEQ multiplex PCR, and its TCRdb copy is limited to in-frame clones, with some not included. The sample holds about 59,000 clones; more than 70% are singletons and the top ten take roughly 7%. Sequences were obtained from PBMCs. The source of these receptors is a man aged 25 to 45 in good health and CMV-seropositive. CDR3s leave out the opening cysteine and the closing phenylalanine or tryptophan. D genes are given only for firm matches. Not every row has a clone size; where given, it reads once, few, many or a size class.

D gene	clone size	V gene	J gene	CDR3 protein
TRBD1	-	TRBV5-1	TRBJ2-2	ASSLDGQGVGELF
-	few	TRBV10-1	TRBJ1-1	ASSEWEEGDTEAF
TRBD1	once	TRBV10-3	TRBJ2-1	AIPGQGGNEQF
-	-	TRBV10-3	TRBJ1-1	AISTGTLNTEAF
TRBD1	-	TRBV28	TRBJ1-1	ASILGQGESAAF
-	-	TRBV6-4	TRBJ1-5	ASSVEFNQPQH
TRBD1	-	TRBV5-1	TRBJ1-5	ASSLVTGAGQPQH
TRBD1	-	TRBV30	TRBJ1-3	ACRAQGRTIY
TRBD1	-	TRBV7-3	TRBJ1-1	ASSPGTALEAF
-	-	TRBV7-2	TRBJ1-2	ASQPMTGSGYT
TRBD2	-	TRBV28	TRBJ2-3	ASSLGLAGGTDTQY
TRBD2	-	TRBV28	TRBJ2-3	ASSMAGGRDTQY
TRBD2	-	TRBV4-2	TRBJ2-2	ASSQSGGTDTGELF
-	-	TRBV6-1	TRBJ1-2	ASSGRALGIGYT
TRBD1	few	TRBV23-1	TRBJ2-5	ASSQDRETQY
-	-	TRBV15	TRBJ1-1	ATSREPSGGPNTEAF
TRBD1	few	TRBV10-3	TRBJ2-7	AIRGQSYEQY
-	few	TRBV6-5	TRBJ1-1	ASSYRGLNTEAF
TRBD1	-	TRBV18	TRBJ2-1	ASSRRDRVGNEQF
TRBD2	-	TRBV6-5	TRBJ2-1	ASSVGLAGGNEQF
TRBD2	-	TRBV7-2	TRBJ2-7	ASSPTSGVLLEQY
-	few	TRBV27	TRBJ1-1	ASSPMSALNTEAF
TRBD1	-	TRBV18	TRBJ2-7	ASCTETGALYEQY
-	-	TRBV18	TRBJ1-1	ASSPTQEGRSEAF
-	-	TRBV9	TRBJ1-1	ASSVGRRPTEAF
TRBD1	-	TRBV7-2	TRBJ2-3	ASSPQQGRDTQY
-	-	TRBV7-3	TRBJ2-3	ASSLKGLAANTQY
-	-	TRBV9	TRBJ2-6	ASSVSGANVLT
-	once	TRBV9	TRBJ1-5	ASSFDSGRDQPQH
-	few	TRBV6-1	TRBJ1-5	ASSVAGTAHQPQH
-	-	TRBV29-1	TRBJ1-5	SVGQNNQPQH
-	once	TRBV7-2	TRBJ2-7	ASSLGRPTSSYEQY
-	-	TRBV9	TRBJ2-5	ASSVGASHLIETQY
-	-	TRBV5-1	TRBJ2-3	ASSLGGVSTDTQY
TRBD2	few	TRBV6-6	TRBJ2-4	ASISGTRQNIQY